The 2 T cell receptor beta chains presented below share a single source sample, sequenced in a study of blood T cell repertoires in COVID-19. Profiled with immunoSEQ multiplex PCR; TCRdb holds only in-frame clones, not every one. The table shows roughly 290,000 clones, with around 87% occurring only once. What was sequenced was peripheral blood. The source is a woman aged 50 to 60 who had recovered from COVID-19.

V is TRBV7-9 and J is TRBJ1-1, with D hard to call. In germline, CDR1 is SEHNR, CDR2 FQNEAQ (reference sequence). The CDR3 runs to 15 residues. The V gene lost 0 bases and the J gene lost 5 bases, with 13 bases spanning the gap. The CDR3 region has the DNA TGTGCCAGCAGCTTAGCGGGAGGGTCCTCGACTGAAGCTTTCTTT. It codes for CASSLAGGSSTEAFF.

This rearrangement joins TRBV2 to TRBJ1-1; D is uncertain. Germline V gene sequence: CDR1 SNHLY, CDR2 FYNNEI. V was shortened by 5 bases and J by 1 base, with 8 bases between the two germline ends. The CDR3 spans 13 residues. CDR3 amino acids: CASSNQRNTEAFF. CDR3 nucleotide sequence: TGTGCCAGCAGTAACCAGCGGAACACTGAAGCTTTCTTT.